The rows below give T cell receptor beta chains drawn from one sample of a study of shared clonotypes between healthy human individuals. The table came from immunoSEQ multiplex PCR; TCRdb's copy has only in-frame clones and leaves some out. The data show 2 million to 2.5 million clones, roughly 90% seen once. Specimen: naive CD4+ T cells from PBMCs. These receptors were taken from a man aged 18 to 29 in good health. Some clones in this sample may be carry-over from other donors' samples. The CDR3 runs from the conserved cysteine through the conserved F or W. The D gene is left open where the match is weak.

TRBV7-9,TRBJ2-7,NA,TGTGCCAGCAGCCGTATGGGGTTTCCCTACGAGCAGTACTTC,CASSRMGFPYEQYF
TRBV4-2,TRBJ2-2,NA,TGTGCCAGCAGCCCACGGACAGTCGCGAACACCGGGGAGCTGTTTTTT,CASSPRTVANTGELFF
TRBV9,TRBJ2-2,NA,TGTGCCAGCAGCGTCTACGTCGTGGGTCCCGGGGAGCTGTTTTTT,CASSVYVVGPGELFF
TRBV5-4,TRBJ2-1,TRBD2,TGTGCCAGCAGGGGTACGGTAGCGGGAACCACAGCGCCCTACAATGAGCAGTTCTTC,CASRGTVAGTTAPYNEQFF
TRBV10-3,TRBJ2-1,TRBD2,TGTGCCATCAGTGAAGCTAGCGGACTCTACAATGAGCAGTTCTTC,CAISEASGLYNEQFF
TRBV28,TRBJ2-7,TRBD1,TGTGCCAGCAGCCGGGCCAGGGGGCTTCCTTCCTACGAGCAGTACTTC,CASSRARGLPSYEQYF
TRBV5-4,TRBJ1-6,TRBD1,TGTGCCAGCAGCTTAGACAGGGGCAATTCACCCCTCCACTTT,CASSLDRGNSPLHF
TRBV5-6,TRBJ2-4,NA,TGTGCCAGCCGCGGAGGGCTAGCCAAAAACATTCAGTACTTC,CASRGGLAKNIQYF
TRBV5-4,TRBJ2-7,NA,TGTGCCAGCAGCCCCACACCAGGACTCTCCAGCGAGCAGTACTTC,CASSPTPGLSSEQYF
TRBV12-2,TRBJ1-2,NA,TGTGCAAGTCGCTCAACCTGGGACAGGGGATGTTATGGCTACACCTTC,CASRSTWDRGCYGYTF
TRBV28,TRBJ2-6,NA,TGTGCCGGGAGCAGGAGCTCTGGGGCCAACGTCCTGACTTTC,CAGSRSSGANVLTF
TRBV7-9,TRBJ2-2,TRBD1,TGTGCCAGCAGCTTAGCCCCCTTTGGACAGGGGGCGGCCGGGGAGCTGTTTTTT,CASSLAPFGQGAAGELFF
TRBV6-5,TRBJ1-1,NA,TGTGCCAGCAGCTCCGAGGTTGGAGCTGAAGCTTTCTTT,CASSSEVGAEAFF
TRBV7-2,TRBJ1-1,TRBD1,TGTGCCAGCAGCCCTTGGACAGGGGGCATGACCACTGAAGCTTTCTTT,CASSPWTGGMTTEAFF
TRBV4-1,TRBJ1-5,NA,TGCGCCAGCAGCCAAGATTTGGGGTCCAGGTGGCCCCAGCATTTT,CASSQDLGSRWPQHF
TRBV5-1,TRBJ1-2,TRBD1,TGCGCCAGCAGCTCCGGGACAGCTAGCTATGGCTACACCTTC,CASSSGTASYGYTF
TRBV7-2,TRBJ1-4,NA,TGTGCCAGCAGCTGGAGGGTAGTAGGCGAAAAACTGTTTTTT,CASSWRVVGEKLFF
TRBV5-6,TRBJ1-1,NA,TGTGCCAGCAGCTTCGGGAGGGTACATCCTTTCTTT,CASSFGRVHPFF
TRBV2,TRBJ2-2,NA,TGTGCCAGCAGGAATGCAGGGACCCACACCGGGGAGCTGTTTTTT,CASRNAGTHTGELFF
TRBV7-2,TRBJ1-2,TRBD1,TGTGCCAGCAGCCCCGGGACAGGGGGCTTTGGCTACACCTTC,CASSPGTGGFGYTF
TRBV2,TRBJ1-2,NA,TGTGCCAGCAGTGAAGAGGGGGGAGGCGCCTACACCTTC,CASSEEGGGAYTF
TRBV11-3,TRBJ2-2,TRBD2,TGTGCCAGCAGCTTTTCGAGCGGGGACACCGGGGAGCTGTTTTTT,CASSFSSGDTGELFF
TRBV5-6,TRBJ2-7,NA,TGTGCCAGCAGCTTGGTTGTGACGGGGACCCCCTACGAGCAGTACTTC,CASSLVVTGTPYEQYF
TRBV4-1,TRBJ2-5,NA,TGCGCCAGCAGCCAAGTGACAGCGAGAGGGGAGACCCAGTACTTC,CASSQVTARGETQYF
TRBV5-4,TRBJ2-2,TRBD1,TGTGCCAGCAGCTCGACAGGGCCGAACACCGGGGAGCTGTTTTTT,CASSSTGPNTGELFF
TRBV9,TRBJ2-3,NA,TGTGCCAGCAGCGCTAGTGGACAAAACACAGATACGCAGTATTTT,CASSASGQNTDTQYF
TRBV29-1,TRBJ1-1,NA,TGCAGCGTTCAGTTGGGAGACTATGGGACTGAAGCTTTCTTT,CSVQLGDYGTEAFF
TRBV5-1,TRBJ1-4,NA,TGCGCCAGCAGCTTGGTTCCAGCAACTAATGAAAAACTGTTTTTT,CASSLVPATNEKLFF
TRBV23-1,TRBJ2-1,TRBD2,TGCGCCAGCAGTCAATCGTTTATAGGACTAGAAGACGATGAGCAGTTCTTC,CASSQSFIGLEDDEQFF
TRBV10-3,TRBJ2-7,NA,TGTGCCATCAGTCACACTCAGGGAAACTACGAGCAGTACTTC,CAISHTQGNYEQYF
TRBV19,TRBJ2-7,TRBD2,TGTGCCAGTAGTATCCTAGCGGGATATAACGAGCAGTACTTC,CASSILAGYNEQYF
TRBV27,TRBJ2-1,NA,TGTGCCAGCAGTTTCAACCGCGGGGCAAGCTCCTACAATGAGCAGTTCTTC,CASSFNRGASSYNEQFF
TRBV14,TRBJ2-1,NA,TGTGCCAGCAGCCAGCAAGGAGGGCAGTTCTTC,CASSQQGGQFF